Below are 8 T cell receptor beta chains sequenced from a single sample in a study of T-cell memory formation after mild COVID-19. MiXCR, applied by TCRdb to the 5' RACE reads, yields one record per CDR3 protein. The table lists hundreds of thousands of distinct CDR3 sequences, approximately 15% of them singletons, with about 20% in the top ten. Sequencing input: PBMCs or a T cell subset sorted from them (not recorded which). The receptors originated from a man younger than 35 who had mild COVID-19 (a few samples of this study predate the infection). Cell type and time point are not known.

Ten or more counts support this clonotype. The genes are TRBV4-3 and TRBJ2-3, with 10 bases matching TRBD2. J gave up 2 bases and V 0 bases, and 2 bases lay outside the gene matches. Germline CDR1 is LGHNA and CDR2 is YSLEER. This CDR3 is built from 16 residues. CDR3 sequence reads: CASSQDSGGLTDTQYF. CDR3 nucleotides: TGCGCCAGCAGCCAAGATAGCGGGGGGCTCACAGATACGCAGTATTTT.

V gene TRBV7-8 combines with J gene TRBJ2-2; D is uncertain. Germline CDR1 is SGHVS and CDR2 is FQNEAQ. The V end lost 4 bases, the J end lost 5 bases, and 14 bases lay between the germline ends. This CDR3 has 15 residues. CDR3 coding DNA: TGTGCCAGCAGCTCTGGGTTACTCCGGACCGGGGAGCTGTTTTTT. Translation gives CASSSGLLRTGELFF.

A few counts support this clonotype. This chain connects TRBV5-1 to TRBJ2-5, with no clear D. Trimming removed 0 bases from V and 3 bases from J, with 6 bases in between. CDR3 length: 13 residues. Germline-derived CDR1 and CDR2 are SGHRS and YFSETQ. CDR3 DNA sequence: TGCGCCAGCAGCTTGGCCCCAAAAGAGACCCAGTACTTC. Its translation is CASSLAPKETQYF.

The CDR3, as DNA: TGTGCCAGCAGCTCTGCCACAGGGGGCAATGGCTACACCTTC. Residues: CASSSATGGNGYTF. The chain employs TRBV7-9 and TRBJ1-2; 9 bases align to TRBD1. The ends lost 4 bases at V and 6 bases at J; junction bases unmatched: 6. The CDR3 length is 14 residues. Germline CDR1 and CDR2: SEHNR and FQNEAQ (reference sequence). Full variable domain (outside the CDR3, taken from reference TRBV7-9 and TRBJ1-2): DTGVSQNPRHKITKRGQNVTFRCDPISEHNRLYWYRQTLGQGPEFLTYFQNEAQLEKSRLLSDRFSAERPKGSFSTLEIQRTEQGDSAMYLCASSSATGGNGYTFGSGTRLTVV.

The V and J genes are TRBV6-2 or TRBV6-3 and TRBJ1-2; D may be TRBD1 (6 bases). The CDR3 totals 15 residues. CDR1 and CDR2 from the germline V gene are MNHEY and SVGEGT. V was shortened by 5 bases and J by 6 bases, with 19 bases between the two germline ends. Here the CDR3 DNA reads TGTGCCAGCAGTGGGGGGCCTACGAGGCTACATGGCTACACCTTC. Translated, it gives CASSGGPTRLHGYTF.

The table lists this clonotype with many counts. The chain couples TRBV5-1 to TRBJ2-1; TRBD2 matches 10 bases. Germline CDR1 reads SGHRS; CDR2 reads YFSETQ. Trimming removed 0 bases from V and 0 bases from J; junction bases left unmatched: 9. The CDR3 has 19 residues. Here the CDR3 reads CASSLVPMASGGSYNEQFF. The DNA of the CDR3 is TGCGCCAGCAGCTTGGTTCCTATGGCTAGCGGGGGCTCCTACAATGAGCAGTTCTTC.

The chain uses TRBV27 and TRBJ2-2, with TRBD2 as a possible D gene (5 bases). The V gene lost 3 bases and the J gene lost 3 bases, with 17 bases spanning the gap. Germline V CDR1 and CDR2: MNHEY, SMNVEV (reference sequence). The CDR3 extends over 17 amino acids. The CDR3 DNA reads as TGTGCCAGCAGTTTGATCAATAGGTTCGGGGACACCGGGGAGCTGTTTTTT. This encodes CASSLINRFGDTGELFF.

This clonotype was recorded a few times. This sequence joins TRBV5-1 and TRBJ1-1; weak D call: TRBD1 (5 bases). Trimming pared 4 bases from V and 4 bases from J, leaving 17 bases between. Germline V gives CDR1 SGHRS, CDR2 YFSETQ. This CDR3 is 15 amino acids long. The CDR3 bases are TGCGCCAGCAGCAAGGAATTAAAGGGGACCACTGAAGCTTTCTTT. This gives the protein CASSKELKGTTEAFF.